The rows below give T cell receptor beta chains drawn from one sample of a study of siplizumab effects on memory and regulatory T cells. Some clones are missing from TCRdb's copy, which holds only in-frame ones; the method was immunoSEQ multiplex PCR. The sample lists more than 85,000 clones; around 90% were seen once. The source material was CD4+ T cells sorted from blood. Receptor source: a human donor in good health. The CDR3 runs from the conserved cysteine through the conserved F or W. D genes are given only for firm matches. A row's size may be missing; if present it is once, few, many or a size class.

CDR3: CASSRRTGSYNEQFF
DNA: TGTGCCAGTAGTCGGCGGACAGGGTCCTACAATGAGCAGTTCTTC
V: TRBV19
size: .
D: TRBD1
J: TRBJ2-1

CDR3: CASSTGTSVTVNIQYF
DNA: TGCGCCAGCAGTACCGGGACTAGCGTGACAGTAAACATTCAGTACTTC
V: TRBV5-1
size: once
D: TRBD2
J: TRBJ2-4

CDR3: CAWTVWEGEGGYTF
DNA: TGTGCCTGGACCGTATGGGAGGGGGAGGGTGGCTACACCTTC
V: TRBV30
size: .
D: .
J: TRBJ1-2

CDR3: CASSLDRAQETQYF
DNA: TGTGCCAGCAGCTTGGACAGGGCCCAAGAGACCCAGTACTTC
V: TRBV5-5
size: .
D: .
J: TRBJ2-5

CDR3: CASSKGQGKGYEQYF
DNA: TGTGCCAGCAGCAAAGGACAGGGTAAAGGCTACGAGCAGTACTTC
V: TRBV11-3
size: .
D: TRBD1
J: TRBJ2-7

CDR3: CASRPGLAYYTDTQYF
DNA: TGCGCCAGCAGACCGGGACTAGCGTATTATACAGATACGCAGTATTTT
V: TRBV4-1
size: .
D: TRBD2
J: TRBJ2-3

CDR3: CSAPGPSGARELFF
DNA: TGCAGCGCCCCCGGGCCTAGCGGCGCCAGGGAGCTGTTTTTT
V: TRBV29-1
size: .
D: TRBD2
J: TRBJ2-2

CDR3: CASSPKRGWTYEQYF
DNA: TGTGCCAGCAGTCCGAAGCGGGGGTGGACCTACGAGCAGTACTTC
V: TRBV6-5
size: .
D: TRBD2
J: TRBJ2-7

CDR3: CASSLGQSYGYTF
DNA: TGTGCCAGCAGCTTAGGACAGAGCTATGGCTACACCTTC
V: TRBV7-2
size: .
D: .
J: TRBJ1-2

CDR3: CASSLSRGGYTF
DNA: TGTGCCAGCAGCTTGAGCAGAGGGGGCTACACCTTC
V: TRBV5-6
size: .
D: .
J: TRBJ1-2

CDR3: CASSLGQLTSTDTQYF
DNA: TGTGCCAGCAGCTTAGGACAGCTCACTTCCACAGATACGCAGTATTTT
V: TRBV7-2
size: .
D: .
J: TRBJ2-3

CDR3: CASSSPGTGGPSEYF
DNA: TGTGCCAGCAGCTCACCCGGGACAGGGGGCCCGTCGGAGTATTTT
V: TRBV5-4
size: .
D: TRBD1
J: TRBJ2-3

CDR3: CASSQAQTATNEKLFF
DNA: TGTGCCAGCAGCCAAGCACAGACTGCAACTAATGAAAAACTGTTTTTT
V: TRBV4-2
size: .
D: .
J: TRBJ1-4

CDR3: CASSIGQSYEQYF
DNA: TGTGCCAGTAGTATAGGACAGTCCTACGAGCAGTACTTC
V: TRBV19
size: .
D: .
J: TRBJ2-7

CDR3: CAWTSEGRLWEQYF
DNA: TGTGCCTGGACCTCAGAAGGGCGACTTTGGGAGCAGTACTTC
V: TRBV30
size: many
D: .
J: TRBJ2-7

CDR3: CASSRGPSFQETQYF
DNA: TGTGCCAGTAGCAGAGGACCAAGTTTCCAAGAGACCCAGTACTTC
V: TRBV19
size: .
D: .
J: TRBJ2-5

CDR3: CASSQAASYREQYF
DNA: TGCGCCAGCAGCCAGGCGGCAAGCTACCGGGAGCAGTACTTC
V: TRBV4-1
size: .
D: .
J: TRBJ2-7

CDR3: CAISEQGSYTEAFF
DNA: TGTGCCATCAGTGAGCAGGGGTCCTACACTGAAGCTTTCTTT
V: TRBV10-3
size: .
D: .
J: TRBJ1-1

CDR3: CASSPRTSRPLYEQYF
DNA: TGTGCCAGCAGTCCACGGACTAGTCGTCCCCTCTACGAGCAGTACTTC
V: TRBV28
size: once
D: TRBD2
J: TRBJ2-7

CDR3: CASSHHLGSGKNTGELFF
DNA: TGCGCCAGCAGCCACCACTTGGGCAGCGGGAAAAACACCGGGGAGCTGTTTTTT
V: TRBV4-1
size: .
D: TRBD2
J: TRBJ2-2

CDR3: CASSRKGDTEAFF
DNA: TGTGCCAGCTCACGAAAGGGGGACACTGAAGCTTTCTTT
V: TRBV18
size: .
D: .
J: TRBJ1-1

CDR3: CASKDGASGSVGTDTQYF
DNA: TGCGCCAGCAAGGACGGGGCTAGCGGGAGTGTCGGTACAGATACGCAGTATTTT
V: TRBV10-1
size: .
D: TRBD2
J: TRBJ2-3

CDR3: CASRTSRSYNEQFF
DNA: TGTGCCAGCAGAACTAGCAGATCCTACAATGAGCAGTTCTTC
V: TRBV2
size: once
D: .
J: TRBJ2-1

CDR3: CASSLLAYGYTF
DNA: TGTGCCAGCAGTTTATTAGCTTATGGCTACACCTTC
V: TRBV28
size: .
D: .
J: TRBJ1-2

CDR3: CASSLWGTSGFSEQFF
DNA: TGTGCCAGCAGTTTATGGGGGACTAGCGGGTTCTCTGAGCAGTTCTTC
V: TRBV28
size: .
D: TRBD2
J: TRBJ2-1

CDR3: CASSSGGGEKLFF
DNA: TGTGCCAGCAGCTCAGGGGGCGGTGAAAAACTGTTTTTT
V: TRBV7-6
size: .
D: TRBD1
J: TRBJ1-4

CDR3: CASSYSGRIQETQYF
DNA: TGTGCCAGCAGTTACTCCGGACGTATCCAAGAGACCCAGTACTTC
V: TRBV6-6
size: .
D: .
J: TRBJ2-5

CDR3: CASSEEVGAVVNQPQHF
DNA: TGTGCCAGCAGTGAAGAGGTCGGGGCGGTTGTTAATCAGCCCCAGCATTTT
V: TRBV2
size: once
D: .
J: TRBJ1-5

CDR3: CSVAVGGSSYEQYF
DNA: TGCAGCGTTGCGGTCGGCGGGTCCTCCTACGAGCAGTACTTC
V: TRBV29-1
size: .
D: .
J: TRBJ2-7

CDR3: CASSPRPAGLAAYEQYF
DNA: TGTGCCAGCTCACCACGCCCGGCGGGACTAGCGGCCTACGAGCAGTACTTC
V: TRBV18
size: .
D: TRBD2
J: TRBJ2-7

CDR3: CASSQGGKNYGYTF
DNA: TGTGCCAGCAGCCAAGGGGGGAAGAACTATGGCTACACCTTC
V: TRBV14
size: .
D: .
J: TRBJ1-2

CDR3: CASSYSLSTGELFF
DNA: TGCGCCAGCAGCTACTCTCTAAGTACCGGGGAGCTGTTTTTT
V: TRBV5-1
size: .
D: .
J: TRBJ2-2

CDR3: CASSLRGRINQPQHF
DNA: TGTGCCAGCAGCTTAAGGGGACGGATCAATCAGCCCCAGCATTTT
V: TRBV7-2
size: .
D: .
J: TRBJ1-5

CDR3: CAWNGGGSYNEQFF
DNA: TGTGCCTGGAACGGGGGTGGCTCCTACAATGAGCAGTTCTTC
V: TRBV30
size: .
D: .
J: TRBJ2-1

CDR3: CASSQVGGRELDTQYF
DNA: TGCGCCAGCAGCCAAGTTGGCGGGAGGGAGTTAGATACGCAGTATTTT
V: TRBV4-1
size: .
D: TRBD2
J: TRBJ2-3

CDR3: CASSPTGRSQPQHF
DNA: TGTGCCAGCAGCCCTACAGGTCGTAGTCAGCCCCAGCATTTT
V: TRBV14
size: .
D: .
J: TRBJ1-5

CDR3: CASSFPDLNTEAFF
DNA: TGTGCCAGCAGCTTTCCGGATCTCAACACTGAAGCTTTCTTT
V: TRBV5-6
size: few
D: .
J: TRBJ1-1

CDR3: CAWSRPSTGGGELFF
DNA: TGTGCCTGGAGTCGGCCCTCTACGGGTGGCGGGGAGCTGTTTTTT
V: TRBV30
size: .
D: .
J: TRBJ2-2

CDR3: CASSLDNRVNIQYF
DNA: TGTGCCAGCAGCTTAGACAACAGGGTAAACATTCAGTACTTC
V: TRBV11-2
size: .
D: .
J: TRBJ2-4

CDR3: CASSLTSGRGGETQYF
DNA: TGTGCCAGCAGCCTGACTAGCGGGAGAGGGGGGGAGACCCAGTACTTC
V: TRBV7-3
size: .
D: TRBD2
J: TRBJ2-5

CDR3: CASSDPSYNEQFF
DNA: TGTGCCAGCAGCGACCCCTCCTACAATGAGCAGTTCTTC
V: TRBV7-2
size: .
D: .
J: TRBJ2-1

CDR3: CASSLARGSDTEAFF
DNA: TGTGCCAGCAGCTTAGCGAGGGGGTCGGACACTGAAGCTTTCTTT
V: TRBV7-9
size: .
D: .
J: TRBJ1-1

CDR3: CASSLNGISYEQYF
DNA: TGTGCCAGCAGCTTAAACGGGATCTCCTACGAGCAGTACTTC
V: TRBV7-3
size: .
D: .
J: TRBJ2-7

CDR3: CASSPSPGAAGADTQYF
DNA: TGTGCCAGCAGCCCCAGCCCAGGGGCGGCTGGGGCAGATACGCAGTATTTT
V: TRBV11-3
size: .
D: .
J: TRBJ2-3

CDR3: CASSSRAAGELFF
DNA: TGTGCCAGCAGCTCCCGTGCGGCCGGGGAGCTGTTTTTT
V: TRBV7-2
size: .
D: .
J: TRBJ2-2

CDR3: CASSIVAGPTSGQYF
DNA: TGTGCCAGTAGTATAGTAGCAGGCCCCACTAGCGGGCAGTACTTC
V: TRBV19
size: .
D: TRBD2
J: TRBJ2-7

CDR3: CASSLGGISRTIYF
DNA: TGTGCCAGCAGCTTGGGGGGAATAAGTCGCACCATATATTTT
V: TRBV7-9
size: .
D: .
J: TRBJ1-3

CDR3: CASSVGSSGHTGELFF
DNA: TGTGCCAGCAGCGTAGGTTCTAGCGGACACACCGGGGAGCTGTTTTTT
V: TRBV9
size: .
D: TRBD2
J: TRBJ2-2

CDR3: CASSSVRGPWEDTQYF
DNA: TGTGCCAGCAGCTCGGTCAGGGGGCCCTGGGAAGATACGCAGTATTTT
V: TRBV5-6
size: .
D: TRBD1
J: TRBJ2-3

CDR3: CASSGRDRRNHGYTF
DNA: TGTGCCAGCAGCGGCCGGGACAGGAGGAACCATGGCTACACCTTC
V: TRBV9
size: .
D: TRBD1
J: TRBJ1-2